This T cell receptor beta chain was sequenced in a study of T cell responses to AZD1222 COVID-19 vaccine. Method: immunoSEQ multiplex PCR; TCRdb's copy keeps in-frame clones and lacks some. This table holds around 130,000 clones, around 90% found once. The V and J ends lost 3 bases and 0 bases, in that order; junction bases with no gene match: 8. CDR1 KGHSH and CDR2 LQKENI come from the germline V gene. The length of the CDR3 is 18 residues. Comment on this clone: Its antigen is not identified.

The study's findings and limits: Vaccine-associated CD4 TCRs ranged over spike, dominating at 160-218 and 743-854.

This specimen consisted of peripheral blood, obtained 28 days after the second dose of the MenACWY control vaccine. This TCR was recovered from an adult who received the MenACWY meningococcal vaccine as a control. The rearrangement uses TRBV18 and TRBJ2-1; 10 nucleotides line up with TRBD2. The CDR3 region is CASSPSGLALSSYNEQFF. In DNA form, the CDR3 reads TGTGCCAGCTCACCTTCGGGACTAGCGTTAAGCTCCTACAATGAGCAGTTCTTC.